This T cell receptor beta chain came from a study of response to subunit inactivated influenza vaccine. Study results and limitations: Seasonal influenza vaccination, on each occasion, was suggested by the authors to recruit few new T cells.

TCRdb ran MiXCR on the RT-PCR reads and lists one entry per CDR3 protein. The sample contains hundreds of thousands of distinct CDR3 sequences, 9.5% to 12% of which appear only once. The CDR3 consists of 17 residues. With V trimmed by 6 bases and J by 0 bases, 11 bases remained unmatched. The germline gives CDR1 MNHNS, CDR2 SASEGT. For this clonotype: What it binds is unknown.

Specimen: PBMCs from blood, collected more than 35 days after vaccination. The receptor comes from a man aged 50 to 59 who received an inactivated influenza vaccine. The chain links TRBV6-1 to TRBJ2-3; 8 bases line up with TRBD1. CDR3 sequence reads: CASRGRFGQGSTDTQYF. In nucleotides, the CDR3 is TGTGCCAGCAGAGGCCGTTTTGGACAGGGTAGCACAGATACGCAGTATTTT.